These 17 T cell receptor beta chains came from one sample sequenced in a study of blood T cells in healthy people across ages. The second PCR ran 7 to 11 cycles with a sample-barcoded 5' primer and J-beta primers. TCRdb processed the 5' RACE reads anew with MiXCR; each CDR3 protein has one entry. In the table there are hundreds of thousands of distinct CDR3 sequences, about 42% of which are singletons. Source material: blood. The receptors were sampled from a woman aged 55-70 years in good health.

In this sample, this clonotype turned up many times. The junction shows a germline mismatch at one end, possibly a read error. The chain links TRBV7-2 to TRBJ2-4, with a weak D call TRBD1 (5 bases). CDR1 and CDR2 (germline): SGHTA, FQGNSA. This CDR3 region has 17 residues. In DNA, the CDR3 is TGTGCCACCAGCCGGCGCACATTAGTTGGACAAGAAAACATTCAGTACTTC. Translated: CATSRRTLVGQENIQYF.

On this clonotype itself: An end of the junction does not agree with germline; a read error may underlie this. The DNA of the CDR3 is TGTGCTAGCAGCTTAGCGCTAATCGATGCCCAGTACTTC. The encoded protein is CASSLALIDAQYF. The chain uses TRBV7-7 and TRBJ2-5; D perhaps matches TRBD2 (5 bases). Germline V gives CDR1 SSHAT, CDR2 FNYEAQ (reference sequence). The CDR3 contains 13 residues.

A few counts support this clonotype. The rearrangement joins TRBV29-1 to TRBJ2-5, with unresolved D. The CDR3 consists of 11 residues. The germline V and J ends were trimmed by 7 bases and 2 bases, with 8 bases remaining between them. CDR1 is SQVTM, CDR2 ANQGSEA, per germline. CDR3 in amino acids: CSGLQQETQYF. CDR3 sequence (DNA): TGCAGCGGTCTTCAACAAGAGACCCAGTACTTC.

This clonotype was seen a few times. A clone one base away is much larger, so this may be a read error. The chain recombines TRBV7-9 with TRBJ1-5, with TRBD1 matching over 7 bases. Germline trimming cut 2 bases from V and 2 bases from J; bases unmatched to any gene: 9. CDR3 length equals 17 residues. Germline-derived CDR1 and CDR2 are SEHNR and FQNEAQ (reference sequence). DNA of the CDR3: TGTGCCAGCAGCTTAAATGCTTGGGACAGTGGCAATCAGCCCCAGCATTTT. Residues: CASSLNAWDSGNQPQHF.

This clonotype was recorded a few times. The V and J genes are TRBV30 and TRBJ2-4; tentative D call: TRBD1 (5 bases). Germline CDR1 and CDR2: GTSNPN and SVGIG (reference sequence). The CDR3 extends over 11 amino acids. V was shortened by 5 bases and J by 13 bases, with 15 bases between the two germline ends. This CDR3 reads CAWSTGNEQYF. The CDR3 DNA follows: TGTGCCTGGTCCACAGGTAATGAGCAGTACTTC.

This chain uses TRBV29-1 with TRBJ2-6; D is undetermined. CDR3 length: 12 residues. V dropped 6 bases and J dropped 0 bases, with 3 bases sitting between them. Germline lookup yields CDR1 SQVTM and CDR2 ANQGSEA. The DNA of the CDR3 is TGCAGCGTAAGCTCTGGGGCCAACGTCCTGACTTTC. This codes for CSVSSGANVLTF.

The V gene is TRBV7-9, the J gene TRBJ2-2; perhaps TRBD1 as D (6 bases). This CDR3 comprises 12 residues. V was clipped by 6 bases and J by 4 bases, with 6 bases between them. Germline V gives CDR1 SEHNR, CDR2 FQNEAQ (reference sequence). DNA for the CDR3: TGTGCCAGCAGAGGGGGCACCGGGGAGCTGTTTTTT. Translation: CASRGGTGELFF.

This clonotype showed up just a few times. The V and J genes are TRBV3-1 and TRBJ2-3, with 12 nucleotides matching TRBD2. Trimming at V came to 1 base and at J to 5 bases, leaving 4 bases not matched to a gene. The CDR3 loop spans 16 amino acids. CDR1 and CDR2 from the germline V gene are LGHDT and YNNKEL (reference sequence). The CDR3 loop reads CASSQASGGARDTQYF. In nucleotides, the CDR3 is TGTGCCAGCAGCCAAGCTAGCGGGGGGGCGAGAGATACGCAGTATTTT.

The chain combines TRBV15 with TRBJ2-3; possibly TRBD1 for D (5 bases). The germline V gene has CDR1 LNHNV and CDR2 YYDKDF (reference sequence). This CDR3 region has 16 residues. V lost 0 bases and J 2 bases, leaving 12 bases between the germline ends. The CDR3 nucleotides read TGTGCCACCAGCAGAGATCCTGGGGCACACACAGATACGCAGTATTTT. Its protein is CATSRDPGAHTDTQYF.

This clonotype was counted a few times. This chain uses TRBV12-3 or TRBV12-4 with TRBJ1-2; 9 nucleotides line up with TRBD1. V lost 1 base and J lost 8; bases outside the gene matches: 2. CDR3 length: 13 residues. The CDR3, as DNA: TGTGCCAGCAGTTTAGGAACAGGGGGCGGCTACACCTTC. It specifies CASSLGTGGGYTF.

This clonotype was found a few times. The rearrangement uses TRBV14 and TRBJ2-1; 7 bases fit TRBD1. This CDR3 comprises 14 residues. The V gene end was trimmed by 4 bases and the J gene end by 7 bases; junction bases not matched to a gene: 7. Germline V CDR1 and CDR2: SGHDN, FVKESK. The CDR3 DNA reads TGTGCCAGCAGCCCCTGGACAGGTTCGAATGAGCAGTTCTTC. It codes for CASSPWTGSNEQFF.

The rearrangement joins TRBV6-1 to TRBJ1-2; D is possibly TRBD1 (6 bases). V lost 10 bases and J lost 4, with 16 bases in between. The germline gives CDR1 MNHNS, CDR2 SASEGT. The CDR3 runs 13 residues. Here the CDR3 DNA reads TGTGCCATCAAGAGGGGGGGCTCCTATGGCTACACCTTC. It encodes CAIKRGGSYGYTF.

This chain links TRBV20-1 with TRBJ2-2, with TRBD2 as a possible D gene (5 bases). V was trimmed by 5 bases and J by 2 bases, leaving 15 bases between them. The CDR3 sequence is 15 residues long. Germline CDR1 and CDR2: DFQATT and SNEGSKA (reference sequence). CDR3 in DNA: TGCAGTGCTCCTCTGCCGGGGAGTAACACCGGGGAGCTGTTTTTT. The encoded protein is CSAPLPGSNTGELFF.

CDR3 residues: CASSQESGLAGESSTDTQYF. As DNA, the CDR3 is TGCGCCAGCAGCCAAGAAAGCGGGCTAGCGGGGGAATCTAGCACAGATACGCAGTATTTT. V and J are TRBV4-1 and TRBJ2-3; the match to TRBD2 covers 10 bases. CDR1 MGHRA and CDR2 YSYEKL come from the germline V gene. V was clipped by 0 bases and J by 0 bases; unmatched bases: 12. The CDR3 sequence is 20 residues long.

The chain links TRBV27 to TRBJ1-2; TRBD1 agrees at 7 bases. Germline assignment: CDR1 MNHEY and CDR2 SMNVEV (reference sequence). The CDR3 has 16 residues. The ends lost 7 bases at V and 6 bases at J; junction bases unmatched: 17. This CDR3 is CASTGGQASGNNGYTF. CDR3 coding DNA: TGTGCCAGCACCGGAGGACAGGCGTCGGGCAATAATGGCTACACCTTC.

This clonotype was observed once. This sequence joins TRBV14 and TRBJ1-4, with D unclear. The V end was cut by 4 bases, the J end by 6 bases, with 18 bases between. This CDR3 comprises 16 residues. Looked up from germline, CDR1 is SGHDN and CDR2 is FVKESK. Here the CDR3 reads CASSPGERGRDEKLFF. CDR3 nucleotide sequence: TGTGCCAGCAGCCCCGGCGAGCGAGGGCGGGATGAAAAACTGTTTTTT.

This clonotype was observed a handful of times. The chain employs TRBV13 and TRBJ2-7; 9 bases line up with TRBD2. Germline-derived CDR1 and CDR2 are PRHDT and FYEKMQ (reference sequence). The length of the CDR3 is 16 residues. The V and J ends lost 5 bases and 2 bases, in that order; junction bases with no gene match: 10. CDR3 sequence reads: CASSESSGKNPYEQYF. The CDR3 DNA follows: TGTGCCAGCAGCGAGTCTAGCGGGAAGAATCCCTACGAGCAGTACTTC.